This T cell receptor beta chain comes out of a study of cytomegalovirus exposure and HLA in healthy donors. CDR1 is MGHDK and CDR2 is SYGVNS in the germline V gene. V was cut by 5 bases and J by 7 bases, with 12 bases left in between. CDR3 size: 13 residues. The primer mix had 60 Vbeta and 13 Jbeta primers. Here immunoSEQ multiplex PCR was the method, and the copy in TCRdb shows in-frame clones only, minus some. This table has about 180,000 clones, over 65% appearing once. Sequenced sample: PBMCs. The rearrangement joins TRBV25-1 to TRBJ1-3; D ambiguous. The clonotype originates from a man younger than 35 in good health and CMV-seronegative. CDR3 sequence (DNA): TGTGCCAGCAGTCTTAGCCTTATGAACACCATATATTTT. This encodes CASSLSLMNTIYF.